The rows below give T cell receptor beta chains drawn from one sample of a study of blood T cells in healthy people across ages. TCRdb used MiXCR to reprocess the 5' RACE reads, holding one entry per CDR3 protein. The table includes roughly 650,000 distinct CDR3 sequences, approximately 31% detected once. The sequenced material came from blood. The receptors derive from a woman older than 75 in good health. Each CDR3 is given with its conserved first and last residue. A D gene is named only where the DNA matches it firmly. The size entry is marked missing in some rows and otherwise reads once, few, many or a size class.

J gene,CDR3 length,V gene,D gene,clone size,CDR3 DNA,CDR3 protein
TRBJ1-1,12,TRBV29-1,.,.,TGCAGCGTTGCCACAGGGAGCACTGAAGCTTTCTTT,CSVATGSTEAFF
TRBJ2-5,13,TRBV5-1,.,few,TGCGCCAGCAGCTGGCGACAGCAAGAGACCCTGTACTTC,CASSWRQQETLYF
TRBJ2-6,15,TRBV5-1,.,many,TGCGCCAGCAGCATTGTGGGGGCTGGGGCCAACGTCCTGACTTTC,CASSIVGAGANVLTF
TRBJ2-3,16,TRBV4-2,.,many,TGTGCCAGCAGCCAAGTACGAGGGGACAACACAGATACGCAGTATTTT,CASSQVRGDNTDTQYF
TRBJ2-1,15,TRBV18,TRBD2,few,TGTGCCAGCTCACCATGGGGGACTAGCGGGAGTGAGCAGTTCTTC,CASSPWGTSGSEQFF
TRBJ2-3,12,TRBV5-1,.,.,TGCGCCAGCAGCTTGACCCTAGATACGCAGTATTTT,CASSLTLDTQYF
TRBJ1-2,12,TRBV27,TRBD1,.,TGTGCCAGCCGCGGACAGGGGATTGGCTACACCTTC,CASRGQGIGYTF
TRBJ2-7,15,TRBV4-3,.,many,TGCGCCAGCAGCCAAGATTTGGGGGGAAGCTACGAGCAGTACTTC,CASSQDLGGSYEQYF
TRBJ2-2,14,TRBV5-1,.,few,TGCGCCAGCAGCTTGGAGGGAATCACCGGGGAGCTGTTTTTT,CASSLEGITGELFF
TRBJ1-6,14,TRBV7-2,TRBD1,many,TGTGCCAGCAGCTCCGGGACAGCCAATTCACCCCTCCACTTT,CASSSGTANSPLHF
TRBJ1-5,14,TRBV6-1,.,.,TGTACCAGCAGTGCCGGGCCGAACCCTCAGCCCCAGCATTTT,CTSSAGPNPQPQHF
TRBJ2-5,14,TRBV20-1,.,many,TGCAGTGCTAGTCCCGGACAGCTACAAGAGACCCAGTACTTC,CSASPGQLQETQYF
TRBJ2-1,16,TRBV7-2,.,.,TGTGCCAGCAGCTTAGATAAGGGGACCACTACTAATGAGCAGTTCTTC,CASSLDKGTTTNEQFF
TRBJ1-5,12,TRBV28,.,.,TGTGCCAGCAGTGGAGGGGTTCAGCCCCAGCATTTT,CASSGGVQPQHF
TRBJ1-2,15,TRBV20-1,.,many,TGCAGTGCTAGGCTTCGGTTAGGGGGATGGGATGGCTACACCTTC,CSARLRLGGWDGYTF
TRBJ2-2,14,TRBV6-5,TRBD1,.,TGTGCCAGCAGTTTCTTCGGACAGGGCGGGGAGCTGTTTTTT,CASSFFGQGGELFF
TRBJ2-1,16,TRBV7-3,TRBD1,.,TGTGCCAGCAGAGCCGGGACAGGGGACTCCTACAATGAGCAGTTCTTC,CASRAGTGDSYNEQFF
TRBJ1-1,13,TRBV5-4,TRBD1,.,TGTGCCAGCGCCTTAGCAGGGGGCACTGAAGCTTTCTTT,CASALAGGTEAFF
TRBJ2-3,14,TRBV5-1,.,many,TGCGCCAGCAGCTTGGACCAGCCGGCAGATACGCAGTATTTT,CASSLDQPADTQYF
TRBJ2-1,14,TRBV28,.,many,TGTGCCAGCAGTAGGGCCGAGGGCTACAATGAGCAGTTCTTC,CASSRAEGYNEQFF
TRBJ1-5,14,TRBV7-2,.,many,TGTGCCAGCAGCTCCGGACAGTCCAATCAGCCCCAGCATTTT,CASSSGQSNQPQHF
TRBJ2-3,17,TRBV7-9,TRBD2,.,TGTGCCAGCAGCTTAGATCTGGCGGGAGGAGGTACAGATACGCAGTATTTT,CASSLDLAGGGTDTQYF
TRBJ2-2,15,TRBV2,.,few,TGTGCCAGCAGTGAAGCGCGGTCCAACGGCGGGGAGCTGTTTTTT,CASSEARSNGGELFF
TRBJ1-5,13,TRBV4-1,.,.,TGCGCCAGCAGCCAATTCGGTGGTCAGCCCCAGCATTTT,CASSQFGGQPQHF
TRBJ2-2,15,TRBV7-3,.,few,TGTGCCAGCAGCTTACGTCCGTTGAACACCGGGGAGCTGTTTTTT,CASSLRPLNTGELFF
TRBJ1-1,14,TRBV2,TRBD1,few,TGTGCCAGCAGAAGGGACAGGCCCAACACTGAAGCTTTCTTT,CASRRDRPNTEAFF